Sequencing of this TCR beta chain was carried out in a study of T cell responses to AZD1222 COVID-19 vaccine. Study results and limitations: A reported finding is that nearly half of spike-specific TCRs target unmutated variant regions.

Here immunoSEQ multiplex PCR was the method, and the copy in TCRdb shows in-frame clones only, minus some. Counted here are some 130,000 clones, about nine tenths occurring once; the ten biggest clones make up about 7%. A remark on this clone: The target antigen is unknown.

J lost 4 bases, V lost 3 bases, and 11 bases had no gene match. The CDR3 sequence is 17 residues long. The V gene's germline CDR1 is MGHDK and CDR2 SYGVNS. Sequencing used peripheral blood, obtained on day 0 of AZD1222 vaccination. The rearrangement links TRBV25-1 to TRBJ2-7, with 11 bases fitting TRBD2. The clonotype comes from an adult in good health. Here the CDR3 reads CASSDSPLLAGDYEQYF. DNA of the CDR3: TGTGCCAGCAGTGATTCTCCTTTACTAGCGGGGGATTACGAGCAGTACTTC.